The following is a T cell receptor (beta chain) sequence with its context. Generated by immunoSEQ multiplex PCR, the TCRdb table keeps only in-frame clones and is missing some. The sample includes more than 150,000 clones, about 93% seen only once; the top ten take roughly 1.6%. The entry originates in a study of control samples from healthy donors and cancer patients. Germline V lookup: CDR1 GTSNPN, CDR2 SVGIG (reference sequence). The CDR3 spans 13 residues. V lost 7 bases to trimming and J lost 0 bases, with 10 bases between them. The sample taken for sequencing was blood. The origin of this receptor is a man aged 18 to 29 in good health. The chain employs TRBV30 and TRBJ1-3; D is possibly TRBD1 (5 bases). In DNA, the CDR3 is TGTGCCTCAACAGGTTTCTCTGGAAACACCATATATTTT. This translates into CASTGFSGNTIYF.